This TCR beta chain stems from a study of spatial heterogeneity in lung cancer. This clonotype showed up many times. The CDR3 contains 15 residues. The ends were cut back, 3 bases at V and 7 bases at J, with 16 bases in the middle. Per germline, CDR1 SGHAT and CDR2 FQDESV (reference sequence). TCRdb ran MiXCR on the 5' RACE reads and lists one entry per CDR3 protein. The data show tens of thousands of distinct CDR3 sequences, with roughly 6.4% seen just once and about 15% held by the top ten. Regarding time point: sample taken at primary tumor resection. The sample here was PBMCs, taken at surgery. The origin of this receptor is a female donor with early-stage non-small cell lung cancer. The genes are TRBV11-1 and TRBJ2-4; D not certain. Here the CDR3 DNA reads TGTGCCAGCAGCTTGCAGTCCGGACCCCCCAACATTCAGTACTTC. The encoded protein is CASSLQSGPPNIQYF.